The 18 T cell receptor beta chains in this list originate from one sample, sequenced in a study of regulatory T cells in long-lasting Graves disease (dated by TCRdb to about 2021). In light of the paper, this sample's time point label describes: newly diagnosed GD, antithyroid drugs for less than 3 months. RNA was extracted from PBMCs in TRIzol for both TCR sequencing and RNA sequencing. Library creation used multiplex PCR. Sequenced on an Illumina HiSeq 4000. TCR beta libraries were built with iRepertoire HTBI primers and Arm-PCR amplification of CDR3 regions. TCRdb trimmed public reads at Q25 via fastp, called clones via MiXCR and kept in-frame beta chains. When rows share a CDR3 protein, they turn into one entry using the most common DNA and genes. The sample table contains 370,000 or so distinct CDR3 sequences; only one count was recorded for about a sixth of them. The ten largest make up around 20% of the sample.

This sample also belongs to another study, concerning T cells in Graves' hyperthyroidism and ophthalmopathy.

The sequencing here drew on peripheral blood mononuclear cells (PBMCs), taken at new diagnosis, from a patient treated with antithyroid drugs. These receptors were collected from a woman between 18 and 30 years old with Graves disease. Donor details come from another sample of the same person, matched by shared clones.

The chain carries TRBV4-2 and TRBJ2-2; D may be TRBD2 (6 bases). The germline gives CDR1 LGHNA, CDR2 YNFKEQ. This CDR3 has 14 residues. V lost 0 bases and J lost 5, with 7 bases in between. For the CDR3, the DNA is TGTGCCAGCAGCCAAGAAGGGACTACCGGGGAGCTGTTTTTT. Amino acids: CASSQEGTTGELFF.

This clonotype was recorded at least ten times. The V call is TRBV28, the J call TRBJ1-2; D may be TRBD1 (5 bases). Per germline, CDR1 MDHEN and CDR2 SYDVKM. The CDR3 has 12 residues. V gave up 6 bases and J gave up 2 bases, with 7 bases separating them. This CDR3 reads CASSRQNYGYTF. CDR3 DNA sequence: TGTGCCAGCAGCCGACAGAACTATGGCTACACCTTC.

This clonotype was counted many times. V gene TRBV2 combines with J gene TRBJ1-1, with 7 bases that match TRBD1. After removal of 9 bases from V and 0 bases from J, the junction contained 10 bases not matched to a gene. The CDR3 covers 15 residues. Germline V gene data show CDR1 as SNHLY and CDR2 as FYNNEI. This CDR3 is CARQPGQLMNTEAFF. The CDR3 DNA follows: TGTGCCAGGCAACCGGGACAGCTTATGAACACTGAAGCTTTCTTT.

This rearrangement joins TRBV19 to TRBJ2-1; D could derive from TRBD1 or TRBD2 (5 bases each). Between the trimmed V and J ends, which lost 7 bases and 3 bases, there was a span of 10 bases. The CDR3 covers 13 residues. Germline V gene data show CDR1 as LNHDA and CDR2 as SQIVND (reference sequence). The CDR3 sequence: CASKGPNYNEQFF. CDR3 in DNA: TGTGCCAGTAAGGGACCGAACTACAATGAGCAGTTCTTC. The full variable domain, its missing parts supplied by reference TRBV19 and TRBJ2-1, is DGGITQSPKYLFRKEGQNVTLSCEQNLNHDAMYWYRQDPGQGLRLIYYSQIVNDFQKGDIAEGYSVSREKKESFPLTVTSAQKNPTAFYLCASKGPNYNEQFFGPGTRLTVL.

The rearrangement uses TRBV5-5 and TRBJ1-1; D is unresolved. V was trimmed by 2 bases and J by 3 bases, leaving 11 bases between them. Germline V gene lookup returns CDR1 SGHKS and CDR2 YYEKEE (reference sequence). This CDR3 spans 14 amino acids. The CDR3: CASSFRRIDTEAFF. The CDR3 nucleotides read TGTGCCAGCAGCTTTCGCAGAATAGACACTGAAGCTTTCTTT.

This clonotype appeared many times. This sequence joins TRBV20-1 and TRBJ2-1; D is ambiguous. Germline V gives CDR1 DFQATT, CDR2 SNEGSKA (reference sequence). CDR3 length: 13 residues. V shed 1 base and J shed 5 bases, with 9 bases lying between them. CDR3 nucleotides: TGCAGTGCTAGAGGAGGACGGAACAATGAGCAGTTCTTC. Translation: CSARGGRNNEQFF.

This clonotype showed up many times. The chain recombines TRBV12-3 or TRBV12-4 with TRBJ2-3; 9 nucleotides match TRBD2. This CDR3 has 16 amino acids. J was trimmed by 4 bases and V by 8 bases; bases with no gene match: 13. The CDR3 loop is CASFPQSGGPADTQYF. The DNA for the CDR3 is TGTGCCAGCTTCCCCCAGAGCGGGGGGCCTGCAGATACGCAGTATTTT.

This clonotype was recorded many times. The chain is built from TRBV9 and TRBJ2-3, with 11 bases aligning to TRBD2. CDR3 length: 18 residues. Germline values: CDR1 SGDLS, CDR2 YYNGEE. Trimming took 3 bases from V and 1 from J; bases not matched to a gene: 10. This CDR3 is CASSASLPGLAGTDTQYF. The CDR3 DNA follows: TGTGCCAGCAGCGCGTCACTACCGGGACTAGCGGGCACAGATACGCAGTATTTT.

This clonotype was seen ten or more times. The chain links TRBV6-2 or TRBV6-3 to TRBJ2-1; the match to TRBD2 covers 11 bases. The V gene's germline CDR1 is MNHEY and CDR2 SVGEGT. The CDR3 is 16 amino acids. V lost 5 bases and J lost 9; bases outside the gene matches: 12. CDR3 DNA sequence: TGTGCCAGCAGTCCCGGGACTAGCGGCGTTCCGGGTGAGCAGTTCTTC. Its translation: CASSPGTSGVPGEQFF.

This chain joins TRBV20-1 and TRBJ2-3; D is ambiguous. Per the germline V gene, CDR1 is DFQATT and CDR2 is SNEGSKA (reference sequence). This CDR3 region has 15 residues. V gave up 6 bases and J gave up 1 base, with 17 bases separating them. CDR3 in DNA: TGCAGTGCCTCCTCTGGTAGAAAGGGCACAGATACGCAGTATTTT. This encodes CSASSGRKGTDTQYF.

The chain carries TRBV29-1 and TRBJ1-1; D might be TRBD1 (5 bases). Germline values: CDR1 SQVTM, CDR2 ANQGSEA. V lost 7 bases to trimming and J lost 4 bases, with 19 bases between them. This CDR3 contains 14 residues. The CDR3 region has the DNA TGCAGCGCCCGAGGGAGATGGGGGGGCACTGAAGCTTTCTTT. Translated, it gives CSARGRWGGTEAFF.

The V gene is TRBV11-2, the J gene TRBJ1-5; D unclear. From germline, CDR1 is SGHAT and CDR2 FQNNGV. This CDR3 has 14 amino acids. V was trimmed by 5 bases and J by 0 bases, leaving 8 bases between them. Written as DNA, the CDR3 is TGTGCCAGCAGCACCCTCGATAGCAATCAGCCCCAGCATTTT. Translated, it gives CASSTLDSNQPQHF.

This clonotype has only a few counts. The J gene is TRBJ1-1, the V gene TRBV6-4; D is uncertain. Germline-derived CDR1 and CDR2 are MRHNA and SNTAGT. The CDR3 is 13 residues long. V was cut by 5 bases and J by 2 bases, with 9 bases left in between. CDR3 in amino acids: CASSRDGNTEAFF. The CDR3 DNA reads as TGTGCCAGCAGTCGCGACGGCAACACTGAAGCTTTCTTT.

This clonotype was picked up many times. The junction departs from the called germline gene at one end, perhaps through a read error. This chain links TRBV11-1 with TRBJ1-5; D gene unclear. The CDR3 is made up of 13 amino acids. CDR1 is SGHAT, CDR2 FQDESV, per germline (reference sequence). CDR3 DNA: TGTGCCAGCAGCTTAGATAGGAATCGGCCCCAGCATTTT. It translates to CASSLDRNRPQHF.

The chain carries TRBV5-5 and TRBJ2-3; no firm D call. The germline V gene has CDR1 SGHKS and CDR2 YYEKEE (reference sequence). Trimming took off 4 bases at V and 6 bases at J, with 15 bases between the two ends. The CDR3 totals 14 residues. Here the CDR3 DNA reads TGTGCCAGCAGCCCCACTGCAGATAGGGATACGCAGTATTTT. This encodes CASSPTADRDTQYF. The full variable domain, rest sourced from reference TRBV5-5 and TRBJ2-3, is DAGVTQSPTHLIKTRGQQVTLRCSPISGHKSVSWYQQVLGQGPQFIFQYYEKEERGRGNFPDRFSARQFPNYSSELNVNALLLGDSALYLCASSPTADRDTQYFGPGTRLTVL.

This clonotype was detected only a few times. The chain recombines TRBV12-3 or TRBV12-4 with TRBJ1-6; TRBD1 is a possible D gene (5 bases). V shed 6 bases and J shed 5 bases, with 14 bases lying between them. This CDR3 has 15 residues. The CDR3: CASSPRQRNNSPLHF. CDR3 nucleotide sequence: TGTGCCAGCAGCCCTCGACAGAGAAATAATTCACCCCTCCACTTT.

This clonotype was recorded at least ten times. The J gene is TRBJ1-5, the V gene TRBV30; D is ambiguous. CDR1 and CDR2 (germline): GTSNPN, SVGIG (reference sequence). Trimming took off 5 bases at V and 4 bases at J, with 21 bases between the two ends. The CDR3 covers 16 residues. The CDR3 DNA is TGTGCCTGGTCCCCTGGGAGCCGACTTGGAAATCAGCCCCAGCATTTT. Protein sequence: CAWSPGSRLGNQPQHF.

This clonotype has just one count. With a much larger clone just one base away, this may be a read error. The rearrangement joins TRBV11-2 to TRBJ2-7; D possibly corresponds to TRBD1 (5 bases). The CDR3 contains 12 residues. Trimming stripped 2 bases from V and 5 bases from J, with 7 bases between. Germline CDR1 SGHAT, CDR2 FQNNGV. CDR3 sequence reads: CASSLIGDEQYF. The CDR3 bases are TGTGCCAGCAGCTTAATAGGGGACGAGCAGTACTTC.